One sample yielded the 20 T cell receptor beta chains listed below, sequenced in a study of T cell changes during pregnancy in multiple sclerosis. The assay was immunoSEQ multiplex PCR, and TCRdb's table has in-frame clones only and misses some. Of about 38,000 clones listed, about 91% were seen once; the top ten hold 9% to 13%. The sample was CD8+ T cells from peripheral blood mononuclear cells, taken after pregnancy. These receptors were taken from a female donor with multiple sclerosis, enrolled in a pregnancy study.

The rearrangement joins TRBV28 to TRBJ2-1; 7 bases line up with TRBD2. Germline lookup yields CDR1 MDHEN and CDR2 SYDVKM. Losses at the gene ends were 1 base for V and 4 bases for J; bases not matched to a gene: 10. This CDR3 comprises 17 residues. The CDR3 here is CASSLFRAGTTYNEQFF. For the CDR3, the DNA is TGTGCCAGCAGTTTATTTCGAGCGGGGACGACTTACAATGAGCAGTTCTTC.

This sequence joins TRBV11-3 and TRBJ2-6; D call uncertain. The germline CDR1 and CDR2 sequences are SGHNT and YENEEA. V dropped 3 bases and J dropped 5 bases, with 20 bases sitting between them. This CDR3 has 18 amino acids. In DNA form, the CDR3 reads TGTGCCAGCAGCTTTGGGTTCGCTCGACAAAGTCGGGCCAACGTCCTGACTTTC. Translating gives CASSFGFARQSRANVLTF.

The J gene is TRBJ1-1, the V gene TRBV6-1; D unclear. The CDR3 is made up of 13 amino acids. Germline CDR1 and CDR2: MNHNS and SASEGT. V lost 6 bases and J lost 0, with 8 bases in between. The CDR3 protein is CASRMTVNTEAFF. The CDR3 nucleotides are TGTGCCAGCAGGATGACTGTGAACACTGAAGCTTTCTTT.

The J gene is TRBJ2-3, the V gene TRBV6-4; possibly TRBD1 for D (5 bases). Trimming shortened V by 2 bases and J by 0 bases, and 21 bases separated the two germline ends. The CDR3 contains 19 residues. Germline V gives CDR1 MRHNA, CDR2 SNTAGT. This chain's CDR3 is CASSDPDGWTNSSTDTQYF. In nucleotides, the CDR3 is TGTGCCAGCAGTGACCCTGATGGATGGACAAATTCTAGCACAGATACGCAGTATTTT.

CDR3 coding DNA: TGTGCCAGCAGTTATTCCCCAAGGGGTGGCTACGAGCAGTACTTC. It translates to CASSYSPRGGYEQYF. The J gene is TRBJ2-7, the V gene TRBV6-6; a possible D gene is TRBD1 (5 bases). The V and J ends lost 3 bases and 3 bases respectively, with 15 bases between them. The CDR3 is 15 residues long. Germline V gene sequence: CDR1 MNHNY, CDR2 SVGAGI (reference sequence).

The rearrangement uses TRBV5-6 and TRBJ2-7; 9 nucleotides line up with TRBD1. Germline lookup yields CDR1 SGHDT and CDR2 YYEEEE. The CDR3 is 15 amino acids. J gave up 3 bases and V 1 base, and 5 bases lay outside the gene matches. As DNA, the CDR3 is TGTGCCAGCAGCTTGACGGGACAGGGAGTCTACGAGCAGTACTTC. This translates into CASSLTGQGVYEQYF.

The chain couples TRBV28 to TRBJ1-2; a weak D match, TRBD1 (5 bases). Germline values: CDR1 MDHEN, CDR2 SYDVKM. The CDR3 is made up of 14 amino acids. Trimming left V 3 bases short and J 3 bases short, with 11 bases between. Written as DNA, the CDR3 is TGTGCCAGCAGTTTGGGGGGGACCCACTATGGCTACACCTTC. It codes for CASSLGGTHYGYTF.

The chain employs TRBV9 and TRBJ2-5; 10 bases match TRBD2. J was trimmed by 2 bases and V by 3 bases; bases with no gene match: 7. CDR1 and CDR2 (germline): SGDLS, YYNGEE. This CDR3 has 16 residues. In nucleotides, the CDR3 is TGTGCCAGCAGCGGGGGAGCGGGGGGGATACAAGAGACCCAGTACTTC. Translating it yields CASSGGAGGIQETQYF.

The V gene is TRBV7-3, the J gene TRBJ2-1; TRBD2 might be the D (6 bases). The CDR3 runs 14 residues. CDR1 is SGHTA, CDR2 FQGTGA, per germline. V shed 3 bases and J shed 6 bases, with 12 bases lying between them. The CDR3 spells CASSFWGTGNEQFF. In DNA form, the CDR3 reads TGTGCCAGCAGCTTCTGGGGGACTGGCAATGAGCAGTTCTTC.

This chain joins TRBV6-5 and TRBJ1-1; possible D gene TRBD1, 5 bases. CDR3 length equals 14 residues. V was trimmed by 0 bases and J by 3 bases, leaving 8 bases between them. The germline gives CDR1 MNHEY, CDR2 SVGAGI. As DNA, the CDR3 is TGTGCCAGCAGTTACTCCGGGGGGGACACTGAAGCTTTCTTT. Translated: CASSYSGGDTEAFF.

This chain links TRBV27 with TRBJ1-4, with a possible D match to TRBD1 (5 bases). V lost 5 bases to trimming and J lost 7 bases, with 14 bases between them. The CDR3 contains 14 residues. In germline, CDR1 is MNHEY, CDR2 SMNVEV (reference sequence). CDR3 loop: CASSKTANGEKLFF. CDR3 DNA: TGTGCCAGCAGTAAGACAGCGAATGGTGAAAAACTGTTTTTT. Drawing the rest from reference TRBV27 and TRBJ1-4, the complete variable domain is EAQVTQNPRYLITVTGKKLTVTCSQNMNHEYMSWYRQDPGLGLRQIYYSMNVEVTDKGDVPEGYKVSRKEKRNFPLILESPSPNQTSLYFCASSKTANGEKLFFGSGTQLSVL.

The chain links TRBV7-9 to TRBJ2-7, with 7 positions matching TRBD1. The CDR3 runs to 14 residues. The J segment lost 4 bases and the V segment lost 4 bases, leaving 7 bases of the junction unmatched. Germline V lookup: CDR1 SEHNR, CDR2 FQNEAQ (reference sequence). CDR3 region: CASSSGTVKYEQYF. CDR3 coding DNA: TGTGCCAGCAGCTCCGGGACAGTAAAATACGAGCAGTACTTC.

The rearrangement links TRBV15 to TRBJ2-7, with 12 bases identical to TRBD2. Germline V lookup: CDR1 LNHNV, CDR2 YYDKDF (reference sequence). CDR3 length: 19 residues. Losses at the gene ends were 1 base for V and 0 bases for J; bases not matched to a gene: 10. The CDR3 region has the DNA TGTGCCACCAGCAGAGGATCAGGACTAGCGGGGCCAAGCTCCTACGAGCAGTACTTC. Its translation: CATSRGSGLAGPSSYEQYF.

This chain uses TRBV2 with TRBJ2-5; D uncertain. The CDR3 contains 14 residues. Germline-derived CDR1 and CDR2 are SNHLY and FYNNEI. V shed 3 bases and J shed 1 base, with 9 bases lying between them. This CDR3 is CASSEMRSQETQYF. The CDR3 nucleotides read TGTGCCAGCAGTGAGATGAGGTCCCAAGAGACCCAGTACTTC. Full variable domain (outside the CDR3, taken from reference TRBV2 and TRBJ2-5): EPEVTQTPSHQVTQMGQEVILRCVPISNHLYFYWYRQILGQKVEFLVSFYNNEISEKSEIFDDQFSVERPDGSNFTLKIRSTKLEDSAMYFCASSEMRSQETQYFGPGTRLLVL.

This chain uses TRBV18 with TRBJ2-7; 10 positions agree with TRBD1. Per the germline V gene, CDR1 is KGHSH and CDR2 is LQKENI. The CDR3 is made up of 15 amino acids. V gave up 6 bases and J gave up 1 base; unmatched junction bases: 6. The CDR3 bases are TGTGCCAGCTCCCTTGGACAGGGGGGGTCCTACGAGCAGTACTTC. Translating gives CASSLGQGGSYEQYF.

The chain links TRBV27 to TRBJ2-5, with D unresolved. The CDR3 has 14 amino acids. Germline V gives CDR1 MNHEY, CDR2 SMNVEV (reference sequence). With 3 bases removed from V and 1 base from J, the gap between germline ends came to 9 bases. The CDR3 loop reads CASSLYSGQETQYF. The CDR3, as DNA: TGTGCCAGCAGTTTGTATTCGGGCCAAGAGACCCAGTACTTC.

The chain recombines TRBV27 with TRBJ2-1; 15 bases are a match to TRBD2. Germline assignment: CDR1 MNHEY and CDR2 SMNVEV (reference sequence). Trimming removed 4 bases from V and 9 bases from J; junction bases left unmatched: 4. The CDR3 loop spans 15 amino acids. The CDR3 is CASSWGLAGGGEQFF. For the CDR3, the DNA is TGTGCCAGCAGTTGGGGACTAGCGGGAGGTGGTGAGCAGTTCTTC.

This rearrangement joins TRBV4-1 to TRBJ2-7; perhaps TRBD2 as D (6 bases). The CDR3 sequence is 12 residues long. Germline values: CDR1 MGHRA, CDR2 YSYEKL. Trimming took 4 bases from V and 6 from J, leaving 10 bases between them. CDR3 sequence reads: CASSPPGSEQYF. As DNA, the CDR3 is TGCGCCAGCAGCCCCCCCGGGAGCGAGCAGTACTTC.

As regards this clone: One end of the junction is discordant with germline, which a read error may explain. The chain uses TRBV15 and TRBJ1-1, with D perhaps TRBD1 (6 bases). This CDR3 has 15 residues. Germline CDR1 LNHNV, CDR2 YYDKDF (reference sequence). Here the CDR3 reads CATSGETGMNTEAFF. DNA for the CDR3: TGTGCCACCAGCGGAGAAACAGGGATGAACACTGAAGCTTTCTTT. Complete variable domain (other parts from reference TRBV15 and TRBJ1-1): DAMVIQNPRYQVTQFGKPVTLSCSQTLNHNVMYWYQQKSSQAPKLLFHYYDKDFNNEADTPDNFQSRRPNTSFCFLDIRSPGLGDTAMYLCATSGETGMNTEAFFGQGTRLTVV.

The CDR3 protein is CAILKGGSYGYTF. CDR3 nucleotides: TGTGCCATCCTAAAGGGAGGGAGCTATGGCTACACCTTC. V and J are TRBV6-1 and TRBJ1-2; D not certain. This CDR3 contains 13 residues. V lost 10 bases and J lost 4, with 16 bases in between. Germline V gene sequence: CDR1 MNHNS, CDR2 SASEGT.